What follows are 32 T cell receptor beta chains derived from one specimen sequenced in a study of identical twins. TCRdb re-analysed the 5' RACE reads in MiXCR, keeping a single row per CDR3 protein. The repertoire holds 250,000 or so distinct CDR3 sequences, with about 7.5% as singletons. This sample was shared with a second study, whose subject was yellow fever vaccine responses in identical twins.

The sample consisted of CD8+ T cells sorted from blood. These receptors originate from a woman aged 18-29 years in good health.

The V gene is TRBV6-2 or TRBV6-3, the J gene TRBJ2-1; D gene unclear. The germline CDR1 and CDR2 sequences are MNHEY and SVGEGT. The CDR3 totals 14 residues. V was pared by 10 bases and J by 0 bases, with 13 bases between. The DNA for the CDR3 is TGTGCCACTTCGAAATCTAGCTCCTACAATGAGCAGTTCTTC. This translates into CATSKSSSYNEQFF.

This clonotype occurred a few times. V gene TRBV7-9 combines with J gene TRBJ2-5, with no clear D. Trimming cost V 5 bases and J 5 bases, with 18 bases left between them. The CDR3 is made up of 15 amino acids. The V gene's germline CDR1 is SEHNR and CDR2 FQNEAQ (reference sequence). The CDR3 DNA reads as TGTGCCAGCAGCCCGCCGGGCACCCCGGCGGAGACCCAGTACTTC. Translation gives CASSPPGTPAETQYF.

The chain couples TRBV15 to TRBJ2-5; tentative D call: TRBD1 (6 bases). The germline V and J ends were trimmed by 6 bases and 2 bases, with 16 bases remaining between them. The CDR3 covers 15 residues. From germline, CDR1 is LNHNV and CDR2 YYDKDF (reference sequence). The CDR3 nucleotides are TGTGCCACCAGAGTGTCCAGGGGTGAGCAAGAGACCCAGTACTTC. Amino acid sequence: CATRVSRGEQETQYF.

V gene TRBV7-9 combines with J gene TRBJ1-1; the match to TRBD1 covers 7 bases. The CDR3 totals 15 residues. Germline V gene lookup returns CDR1 SEHNR and CDR2 FQNEAQ (reference sequence). The J segment lost 3 bases and the V segment lost 4 bases, leaving 8 bases of the junction unmatched. The CDR3 DNA sequence: TGTGCCAGCAGCTCCCAGGACAGGTCTTACACTGAAGCTTTCTTT. This codes for CASSSQDRSYTEAFF.

The CDR3 DNA reads as TGTGCTAGTGGTTTCCCGCCAGCGGGGGAAGAGACCCAGTACTTC. Translation gives CASGFPPAGEETQYF. This sequence joins TRBV12-5 and TRBJ2-5; 8 bases map to TRBD2. The CDR3 runs 15 residues. V shed 3 bases, J shed 3 bases, and the junction held 6 bases outside the gene matches. Germline values: CDR1 LGHNT, CDR2 FRNRAP.

The chain couples TRBV15 to TRBJ2-1; the match to TRBD2 covers 9 bases. Trimming removed 5 bases from V and 8 bases from J; junction bases left unmatched: 13. The CDR3 runs to 16 residues. The germline gives CDR1 LNHNV, CDR2 YYDKDF (reference sequence). The CDR3 bases are TGTGCCACCAGCCCACCCGGCGGGAGGGCTTGGGATGAGCAGTTCTTC. Its protein product is CATSPPGGRAWDEQFF.

A note on this clonotype: This may be a read error, as it is one base from a much larger clone. The chain uses TRBV20-1 and TRBJ2-1; 12 positions agree with TRBD2. This CDR3 spans 16 amino acids. Germline CDR1 reads DFQATT; CDR2 reads SNEGSKA (reference sequence). Here the CDR3 reads CIAPRTSGAFYNEQFF. The CDR3 DNA reads as TGCATTGCTCCCCGGACTAGCGGGGCCTTCTACAATGAGCAGTTCTTC.

The chain uses TRBV6-2 or TRBV6-3 and TRBJ1-2; D uncertain. This CDR3 region has 17 residues. V lost 3 bases, J lost 1 base, and 18 bases lay in between. The germline gives CDR1 MNHEY, CDR2 SVGEGT. This CDR3 is CASSYVQPRKDNYGYTF. The CDR3 coding sequence is TGTGCCAGCAGTTATGTACAGCCTCGAAAAGATAACTATGGCTACACCTTC.

This clonotype was seen only a few times. The CDR3 is CASSVLGGWETQYF. CDR3 bases: TGTGCCAGCAGTGTCCTAGGGGGGTGGGAGACCCAGTACTTC. V is TRBV25-1 and J is TRBJ2-5; possibly TRBD1 or TRBD2 for D (6 bases each). Looked up from germline, CDR1 is MGHDK and CDR2 is SYGVNS. V was cut by 4 bases and J by 5 bases, with 14 bases left in between. CDR3 length: 14 residues.

This clonotype was detected only a few times. The chain recombines TRBV28 with TRBJ1-5; D gene uncertain. The CDR3 extends over 14 amino acids. The germline V gene has CDR1 MDHEN and CDR2 SYDVKM. V gave up 3 bases and J gave up 4 bases, with 10 bases separating them. Written as DNA, the CDR3 is TGTGCCAGCAGTTTCGGCGACCCAAATCAGCCCCAGCATTTT. This translates into CASSFGDPNQPQHF.

This clonotype was counted at least ten times. The chain is built from TRBV5-1 and TRBJ2-5; D unclear. From germline, CDR1 is SGHRS and CDR2 YFSETQ. This CDR3 has 14 residues. Between the trimmed V and J ends, which lost 4 bases and 1 base, there was a span of 11 bases. CDR3 nucleotides: TGCGCCAGCAGCCTGACGGAATCCCAAGAGACCCAGTACTTC. Amino acids: CASSLTESQETQYF.

The J gene is TRBJ2-3, the V gene TRBV7-3; TRBD2 aligns across 13 bases. The CDR3 is 17 amino acids. J was trimmed by 2 bases and V by 5 bases; bases with no gene match: 7. The V gene's germline CDR1 is SGHTA and CDR2 FQGTGA. The CDR3 DNA reads as TGTGCCAGCAGCCCTGGGACTAGCGGGATACACACAGATACGCAGTATTTT. It translates to CASSPGTSGIHTDTQYF.

This chain joins TRBV2 and TRBJ2-5, with D perhaps matching TRBD1 or TRBD2 (6 bases each). The CDR3 is 14 amino acids. Trimming left V 10 bases short and J 5 bases short, with 20 bases between. The germline gives CDR1 SNHLY, CDR2 FYNNEI. The CDR3 protein is CAIGGGSARETQYF. The CDR3 DNA is TGTGCCATCGGAGGGGGGAGTGCTAGGGAGACCCAGTACTTC.

V usage is TRBV3-1 and J usage is TRBJ2-7; 9 positions match TRBD2. Germline CDR1 LGHDT, CDR2 YNNKEL (reference sequence). Trimming at V came to 1 base and at J to 5 bases, leaving 9 bases not matched to a gene. This CDR3 is 16 amino acids long. This chain's CDR3 is CASSQGGAGGVDEQYV. The CDR3, as DNA: TGTGCCAGCAGCCAAGGAGGAGCGGGGGGTGTCGACGAGCAGTACGTC.

This rearrangement joins TRBV9 to TRBJ2-1; 12 positions agree with TRBD2. The CDR3 spans 16 residues. Germline CDR1 and CDR2: SGDLS and YYNGEE. The ends lost 4 bases at V and 5 bases at J; junction bases unmatched: 7. CDR3 sequence: CASSMTSGSANNEQFF. CDR3 bases: TGTGCCAGCAGCATGACTAGCGGGAGTGCGAACAATGAGCAGTTCTTC.

This chain connects TRBV5-5 to TRBJ2-2; D gene uncertain. CDR3 length equals 13 residues. With 4 bases removed from V and 4 bases from J, the gap between germline ends came to 8 bases. The germline gives CDR1 SGHKS, CDR2 YYEKEE (reference sequence). CDR3 sequence (DNA): TGTGCCAGCAGCCCTGGGATCACCGGGGAGCTGTTTTTT. Translating gives CASSPGITGELFF.

The CDR3: CASSLVWTGLADEQFF. The CDR3 nucleotides are TGCGCCAGCAGCTTGGTTTGGACAGGGCTTGCGGATGAGCAGTTCTTC. The J gene is TRBJ2-1, the V gene TRBV5-1; 8 positions agree with TRBD1. CDR3 length equals 16 residues. The ends lost 0 bases at V and 8 bases at J; junction bases unmatched: 10. The germline gives CDR1 SGHRS, CDR2 YFSETQ. Drawing the rest from reference TRBV5-1 and TRBJ2-1, the complete variable domain is KAGVTQTPRYLIKTRGQQVTLSCSPISGHRSVSWYQQTPGQGLQFLFEYFSETQRNKGNFPGRFSGRQFSNSRSEMNVSTLELGDSALYLCASSLVWTGLADEQFFGPGTRLTVL.

This clonotype has at least ten counts. This chain connects TRBV20-1 to TRBJ1-2; 7 bases are shared with TRBD1. Trimming at V came to 0 bases and at J to 7 bases, leaving 8 bases not matched to a gene. Looked up from germline, CDR1 is DFQATT and CDR2 is SNEGSKA (reference sequence). The CDR3 length is 14 residues. The CDR3 sequence: CSARETRGLFGYTF. CDR3 bases: TGCAGTGCTAGAGAGACTAGGGGGCTATTTGGCTACACCTTC.

This clonotype was counted many times. The gene calls are TRBV4-1 and TRBJ2-1; 13 nucleotides line up with TRBD2. V lost 1 base to trimming and J lost 5 bases; unmatched junction nucleotides: 5. Looked up from germline, CDR1 is MGHRA and CDR2 is YSYEKL. This CDR3 is 17 amino acids long. The CDR3 DNA reads as TGCGCCAGCAGCCAAGGGACTAGCGGGAGTGGGGACAATGAGCAGTTCTTC. This encodes CASSQGTSGSGDNEQFF.

This clonotype appeared many times. The V and J genes are TRBV28 and TRBJ2-1; 10 bases align to TRBD1. Trimming removed 8 bases from V and 4 bases from J; junction bases left unmatched: 2. CDR3 length: 13 residues. Per the germline V gene, CDR1 is MDHEN and CDR2 is SYDVKM. The CDR3 is CASRDRGYNEQFF. The CDR3 DNA sequence: TGTGCCAGCCGGGACAGGGGATACAATGAGCAGTTCTTC.

This clonotype has only a few counts. This rearrangement joins TRBV19 to TRBJ2-1, with D perhaps matching TRBD1 or TRBD2 (5 bases each). This CDR3 is built from 12 residues. V lost 3 bases and J 8 bases, leaving 8 bases between the germline ends. Germline-derived CDR1 and CDR2 are LNHDA and SQIVND (reference sequence). CDR3 loop: CASSISGHEQFF. The CDR3, as DNA: TGTGCCAGTAGTATTTCGGGGCATGAGCAGTTCTTC.

This chain uses TRBV16 with TRBJ2-4; TRBD2 aligns across 7 bases. Trimming cost V 2 bases and J 2 bases; bases outside gene matches: 6. Germline values: CDR1 KGHSY, CDR2 FQNENV. The CDR3 is 16 residues long. The CDR3: CASSQVGGPPKNIQYF. In DNA, the CDR3 is TGTGCCAGCAGCCAAGTGGGAGGGCCCCCCAAAAACATTCAGTACTTC.

This clonotype turned up a few times. This chain joins TRBV29-1 and TRBJ2-3, with D tentatively TRBD2 (6 bases). V dropped 4 bases and J dropped 4 bases, with 21 bases sitting between them. CDR3 length: 16 amino acids. In germline, CDR1 is SQVTM, CDR2 ANQGSEA. The CDR3 sequence: CSVGGVALVPPDTQYF. The CDR3 DNA reads as TGCAGCGTTGGCGGGGTAGCTCTCGTTCCCCCAGATACGCAGTATTTT.

The chain uses TRBV7-9 and TRBJ1-2; TRBD1 is a possible D gene (6 bases). The germline gives CDR1 SEHNR, CDR2 FQNEAQ (reference sequence). Deletions cut 1 base from V and 5 bases from J, with 11 bases between. The CDR3 sequence is 14 residues long. The CDR3 here is CASSLGDTRYGYTF. For the CDR3, the DNA is TGTGCCAGCAGCTTAGGGGACACCCGTTATGGCTACACCTTC.

The rearrangement uses TRBV27 and TRBJ2-5, with D possibly TRBD1 on 5 matching bases. Trimming pared 6 bases from V and 3 bases from J, leaving 11 bases between. This CDR3 comprises 13 residues. Germline V gene sequence: CDR1 MNHEY, CDR2 SMNVEV (reference sequence). CDR3 bases: TGTGCCAGCAGCCGGCGACAGAAAGAGACCCAGTACTTC. Encoded protein: CASSRRQKETQYF.

This clonotype occurred a few times. This chain joins TRBV2 and TRBJ1-5, with unresolved D. V was pared by 8 bases and J by 5 bases, with 7 bases between. The CDR3 spans 11 residues. The V gene's germline CDR1 is SNHLY and CDR2 FYNNEI. DNA for the CDR3: TGTGCCAGCCGTCGGGATCAGCCCCAGCATTTT. Its protein product is CASRRDQPQHF.

The rearrangement links TRBV7-9 to TRBJ1-2; D is unclear. Germline CDR1 SEHNR, CDR2 FQNEAQ (reference sequence). The CDR3 spans 14 residues. The V end lost 1 base, the J end lost 5 bases, and 11 bases lay between the germline ends. CDR3 sequence reads: CASSLGTLGYGYTF. CDR3 nucleotides: TGTGCCAGCAGCTTAGGCACCCTGGGGTATGGCTACACCTTC.

This clonotype was seen at least ten times. The rearrangement uses TRBV6-1 and TRBJ1-1; D gene uncertain. The length of the CDR3 is 13 residues. Trimming left V 2 bases short and J 5 bases short, with 9 bases between. CDR1 MNHNS and CDR2 SASEGT come from the germline V gene. CDR3 bases: TGTGCCAGCAGTGAAATCGGGAGAACTGAAGCTTTCTTT. It translates to CASSEIGRTEAFF.

This clonotype was detected a few times. The J gene is TRBJ2-1, the V gene TRBV10-2; D gene ambiguous. Deletions cut 6 bases from V and 0 bases from J, with 12 bases between. Per the germline V gene, CDR1 is WSHSY and CDR2 is SAAADI. This CDR3 comprises 15 residues. The CDR3 loop reads CASSPTESSYNEQFF. Written as DNA, the CDR3 is TGCGCCAGCAGCCCTACAGAGAGCTCCTACAATGAGCAGTTCTTC.

The V gene is TRBV6-5, the J gene TRBJ2-1; TRBD1 might be the D (8 bases). Germline CDR1 reads MNHEY; CDR2 reads SVGAGI. This CDR3 spans 17 amino acids. The V end was cut by 2 bases, the J end by 8 bases, with 22 bases between. The CDR3 coding sequence is TGTGCCAGCAGTTACCGAACCAGGGGGCGCGCGGGAGATGAGCAGTTCTTC. The encoded protein is CASSYRTRGRAGDEQFF.

This clonotype was seen at least ten times. As DNA, the CDR3 is TGCGCCAGCTTCCTTAGCAATGAGCAGTTCTTC. Translation gives CASFLSNEQFF. V gene TRBV5-1 combines with J gene TRBJ2-1, with no clear D. The CDR3 has 11 residues. The germline V gene has CDR1 SGHRS and CDR2 YFSETQ. V lost 7 bases and J lost 6, with 8 bases in between.

This clonotype was seen a handful of times. Sequence at one end of the junction differs from germline and may be a read error. The chain has TRBV9 and TRBJ1-2; maybe TRBD1 (6 bases). Germline-derived CDR1 and CDR2 are SGDLS and YYNGEE. This CDR3 has 16 residues. CDR3 nucleotides: TGTGCCAGCAGCGTAGCTTCAGGGGATATCGACTACGGCTACACCTTC. It translates to CASSVASGDIDYGYTF.